Listed here are 10 T cell receptor beta chains from one sample, sequenced in a study of beta chain features in type 1 diabetes. Study findings and constraints: Shorter TCRB CDR3s, moderately but significantly so, marked every one of the four CD4+ subsets in Type 1 diabetes patients.

The sequenced template was cDNA made from the entire isolated RNA. TCRdb's copy holds only in-frame clones and misses some; the assay was immunoSEQ multiplex PCR. The sample consists of a few hundred thousand clones, 24% of them appearing once. These receptors have no known antigen. The sample consisted of naive CD4+ T cells from blood. The origin of the receptors is a woman aged 25 to 39 with type 1 diabetes.

This clone was seen just once. The chain employs TRBV28 and TRBJ2-1, with D possibly TRBD1 on 5 matching bases. Germline V gene lookup returns CDR1 MDHEN and CDR2 SYDVKM. The CDR3 has 15 amino acids. V was clipped by 0 bases and J by 4 bases, with 10 bases between them. DNA of the CDR3: TGTGCCAGCAGTTTATGGCAGGGTTCGTACAATGAGCAGTTCTTC. As protein: CASSLWQGSYNEQFF.

This clone was observed a handful of times. V is TRBV28 and J is TRBJ2-5, with a possible D match to TRBD2 (5 bases). This CDR3 contains 15 residues. Trimming removed 5 bases at V and 5 bases at J, with 18 bases between. From germline, CDR1 is MDHEN and CDR2 SYDVKM. The DNA for the CDR3 is TGTGCCAGCAGTCTCGGAGCGCTACGAGGGGAGACCCAGTACTTC. This encodes CASSLGALRGETQYF.

The chain couples TRBV28 to TRBJ2-6; weak D call: TRBD1 (6 bases). The CDR3 is 17 amino acids. V gave up 9 bases and J gave up 1 base, with 19 bases separating them. The germline CDR1 and CDR2 sequences are MDHEN and SYDVKM. CDR3 nucleotides: TGTGCCAGTCGACAGGATAACGGGTGGTCTGGGGCCAACGTCCTGACTTTC. This translates into CASRQDNGWSGANVLTF.

The CDR3 DNA reads as TGTGCCTGGGACAGAATGAACACTGAAGCTTTCTTT. Translation gives CAWDRMNTEAFF. The V gene is TRBV30, the J gene TRBJ1-1; maybe TRBD1 (5 bases). Germline CDR1 GTSNPN, CDR2 SVGIG (reference sequence). V lost 5 bases and J 0 bases, leaving 7 bases between the germline ends. The CDR3 consists of 12 residues.

This clone was observed a handful of times. The chain carries TRBV4-1 and TRBJ1-5, with 7 nucleotides matching TRBD1. The trim removed 2 bases at V and 1 base at J, leaving 5 bases unmatched. Per the germline V gene, CDR1 is MGHRA and CDR2 is YSYEKL. The CDR3 loop spans 16 amino acids. The CDR3 here is CASSQPTGQSNQPQHF. The CDR3 coding sequence is TGCGCCAGCAGCCAACCTACGGGACAGAGCAATCAGCCCCAGCATTTT.

V and J are TRBV28 and TRBJ1-2; TRBD1 matches at 7 bases. V shed 6 bases, J shed 5 bases, and the junction held 9 bases outside the gene matches. This CDR3 is built from 14 residues. Germline loops: CDR1 MDHEN, CDR2 SYDVKM. The chain's CDR3 is CASRPDRVGYGYTF. The CDR3 DNA reads as TGTGCCAGCAGACCCGACAGGGTTGGTTATGGCTACACCTTC.

V usage is TRBV29-1 and J usage is TRBJ1-1; D gene ambiguous. V lost 4 bases to trimming and J lost 5 bases, with 17 bases between them. The CDR3 totals 14 residues. Germline V gene data show CDR1 as SQVTM and CDR2 as ANQGSEA. The CDR3 is CSVVGRVGRTEAFF. DNA for the CDR3: TGCAGCGTTGTGGGGAGAGTAGGGAGAACTGAAGCTTTCTTT.

The chain joins TRBV7-9 to TRBJ2-5; 7 bases agree with TRBD2. J gave up 1 base and V 1 base, and 6 bases lay outside the gene matches. Germline V gene data show CDR1 as SEHNR and CDR2 as FQNEAQ (reference sequence). This CDR3 comprises 16 residues. The CDR3 loop reads CASSLDGRTPQETQYF. In DNA, the CDR3 is TGTGCCAGCAGCTTAGACGGGAGGACCCCCCAAGAGACCCAGTACTTC.

The sample holds a few counts of this clone. The chain combines TRBV14 with TRBJ2-3; 7 bases agree with TRBD2. CDR3 length: 16 residues. Germline V lookup: CDR1 SGHDN, CDR2 FVKESK. The J segment lost 2 bases and the V segment lost 4 bases, leaving 9 bases of the junction unmatched. This CDR3 reads CASSLKAGTITDTQYF. CDR3 DNA: TGTGCCAGCAGCCTTAAAGCCGGGACTATCACAGATACGCAGTATTTT.

This clone came up a few times. The rearrangement joins TRBV28 to TRBJ2-7; TRBD2 aligns across 9 bases. CDR1 and CDR2 (germline): MDHEN, SYDVKM. The CDR3 contains 15 residues. Trimming at V came to 4 bases and at J to 3 bases, leaving 7 bases not matched to a gene. The CDR3 region has the DNA TGTGCCAGCAGTTCGGCTAGCGGGAACAACTACGAGCAGTACTTC. Translating it yields CASSSASGNNYEQYF.